This T cell receptor (beta chain) was identified during a study of cytomegalovirus exposure and HLA in healthy donors. Clones were read by immunoSEQ multiplex PCR, and TCRdb kept only the in-frame ones, dropping some. Here the sample spans some 240,000 clones, approximately 86% being singletons. This clone was seen a handful of times. Germline lookup yields CDR1 MNHNS and CDR2 SASEGT. V dropped 6 bases and J dropped 3 bases, with 17 bases sitting between them. This CDR3 has 15 amino acids. The specimen sequenced was PBMCs. This receptor was obtained from a woman between 25 and 40 years old in good health and CMV-seropositive. The chain recombines TRBV6-1 with TRBJ1-1; no clear D. The CDR3 is CASREDGGWDTEAFF. CDR3 sequence (DNA): TGTGCCAGCAGAGAGGACGGAGGCTGGGACACTGAAGCTTTCTTT.